This T cell receptor (beta chain) originates from a study of T-cell reconstitution after alpha-beta-depleted transplantation in children. From germline, CDR1 is SEHNR and CDR2 FQNEAQ (reference sequence). The V and J ends lost 5 bases and 6 bases, in that order; junction bases with no gene match: 13. There are 15 residues in the CDR3. Using unique molecular identifiers, the investigators prepared the TCRbeta library. TCRdb fed the PCR reads into MiXCR, producing one record per CDR3 protein. The sample shows 500,000 to 750,000 distinct CDR3 sequences, 10% to 15% of them seen only once. This clonotype was counted at least ten times.

This clonotype originated in a male patient aged 5 to 17 who had a stem cell transplant for acute myeloid leukemia, so the T cells may come from the graft donor. The gene calls are TRBV7-9 and TRBJ2-7, with TRBD1 identical over 7 bases. Sample: PBMCs, mostly from graft donor cells, taken 360 days after TCRalphabeta/CD19-depleted stem cell transplant. This chain's CDR3 is CASSPPEDRPSEQYF. CDR3 coding DNA: TGTGCCAGCAGCCCTCCGGAGGACAGGCCGAGCGAGCAGTACTTC.